The T cell receptor (beta chain) under discussion was sequenced for a study of PD-1 blockade in classical Hodgkin lymphoma. Assay: immunoSEQ multiplex PCR; the TCRdb copy retains only in-frame clones and omits some. The sample yields approximately 80,000 clones, approximately 88% seen once. Study outcomes and limitations: Repertoire differences lack defined causes, possibly disease activity or prior therapy. Newly diagnosed patients and complete responders had comparable diversity at baseline. Nivolumab starters within 1 year of ASCT were excluded. Significantly greater TCR diversity emerged by C4D1 in CD4+ cells but not CD8+ cells.

Patients all relapsed after autologous stem cell transplantation, and there was variation in brentuximab vedotin exposure. Only one count was recorded for this clone. The antigen remains undetermined. Trimming removed 3 bases at V and 6 bases at J, with 8 bases between. CDR3 length: 13 residues. CDR1 and CDR2 from the germline V gene are LNHDA and SQIVND (reference sequence). The sequencing used peripheral blood mononuclear cells (PBMCs), collected at baseline. The source of this sequence is a human donor with classical Hodgkin lymphoma. The chain is built from TRBV19 and TRBJ1-4; no clear D gene. The CDR3 nucleotides are TGTGCCAGTAGTATGGAGGTTTATGAAAAACTGTTTTTT. Its protein is CASSMEVYEKLFF.